The 15 T cell receptor beta chains below all came from one sample that was sequenced in a study of a mutant IDH1 vaccine in newly diagnosed glioma. The antigens for these receptors are not known. Some clones are missing from TCRdb's copy, which holds only in-frame ones; the method was immunoSEQ multiplex PCR. The sample has approximately 110,000 clones, 75% to 90% seen once; the top ten hold 0.5% to 0.65%. Time point meaning: week 11, during vaccination. All doses held 300 ug of mutant IDH1 20-mer peptide, with topical imiquimod. The sequencing used PBMCs, collected from a glioma patient whose treatment included an IDH1 peptide vaccine. Source of these receptors: a woman in her forties or fifties with glioma.

This clone was seen just once. The chain employs TRBV18 and TRBJ2-7; a possible D gene is TRBD1 (6 bases). Looked up from germline, CDR1 is KGHSH and CDR2 is LQKENI. The CDR3 has 14 residues. V was cut by 4 bases and J by 3 bases, with 13 bases left in between. CDR3 protein: CASSRQDVDYEQYF. CDR3 nucleotides: TGTGCCAGCTCACGACAGGACGTCGACTACGAGCAGTACTTC.

Concerning this clone: An end of the junction differs from the germline gene, which may be a read error. The genes are TRBV7-7 and TRBJ2-3; a possible D gene is TRBD1 (6 bases). CDR3 length: 15 residues. Germline V gene lookup returns CDR1 SSHAT and CDR2 FNYEAQ (reference sequence). The CDR3 DNA follows: TGTGCTAGCAGCTTAGATGGGGGCCCCACAGATACGCAGTATTTT. Residues: CASSLDGGPTDTQYF.

V usage is TRBV28 and J usage is TRBJ2-5; maybe TRBD2 (5 bases). Trimming shortened V by 2 bases and J by 5 bases, and 12 bases separated the two germline ends. This CDR3 spans 14 amino acids. The germline CDR1 and CDR2 sequences are MDHEN and SYDVKM. The CDR3 loop reads CASSLIARGETQYF. CDR3 DNA: TGTGCCAGCAGTTTAATCGCGCGCGGGGAGACCCAGTACTTC. Full variable domain (outside the CDR3, taken from reference TRBV28 and TRBJ2-5): DVKVTQSSRYLVKRTGEKVFLECVQDMDHENMFWYRQDPGLGLRLIYFSYDVKMKEKGDIPEGYSVSREKKERFSLILESASTNQTSMYLCASSLIARGETQYFGPGTRLLVL.

J is TRBJ2-1 and V is TRBV7-8; no definite D call. Trimming pared 5 bases from V and 3 bases from J, leaving 11 bases between. The germline gives CDR1 SGHVS, CDR2 FQNEAQ. There are 14 residues in the CDR3. CDR3 region: CASSPPLSYNEQFF. The CDR3 DNA follows: TGTGCCAGCAGCCCCCCCCTCAGCTACAATGAGCAGTTCTTC.

This rearrangement joins TRBV28 to TRBJ2-7; maybe TRBD1 (5 bases). Germline CDR1 is MDHEN and CDR2 is SYDVKM. The CDR3 loop spans 12 amino acids. V was clipped by 6 bases and J by 5 bases, with 11 bases between them. In nucleotides, the CDR3 is TGTGCCAGCAGCCAGGGTTCCCACGAGCAGTACTTC. It translates to CASSQGSHEQYF. The whole variable domain, filled in from reference TRBV28 and TRBJ2-7, reads DVKVTQSSRYLVKRTGEKVFLECVQDMDHENMFWYRQDPGLGLRLIYFSYDVKMKEKGDIPEGYSVSREKKERFSLILESASTNQTSMYLCASSQGSHEQYFGPGTRLTVT.

This sequence joins TRBV27 and TRBJ2-2; weak D call: TRBD1 (6 bases). CDR1 and CDR2 from the germline V gene are MNHEY and SMNVEV (reference sequence). The CDR3 spans 14 residues. V was pared by 5 bases and J by 3 bases, with 10 bases between. The CDR3 region has the DNA TGTGCCAGCAGTCCGGACAGATACACCGGGGAGCTGTTTTTT. Residues: CASSPDRYTGELFF.

The chain combines TRBV7-9 with TRBJ1-2; tentative D call: TRBD1 (5 bases). V was shortened by 3 bases and J by 4 bases, with 15 bases between the two germline ends. This CDR3 is 15 amino acids long. Germline CDR1 is SEHNR and CDR2 is FQNEAQ (reference sequence). DNA of the CDR3: TGTGCCAGCAGCTTTTCCGACAGTTTCGTCTATGGCTACACCTTC. It is translated as CASSFSDSFVYGYTF.

The chain combines TRBV10-2 with TRBJ1-1; D is unresolved. The V gene's germline CDR1 is WSHSY and CDR2 SAAADI. This CDR3 spans 15 amino acids. Trimming cost V 4 bases and J 0 bases, with 12 bases left between them. CDR3: CASSVSLGMNTEAFF. The CDR3 DNA reads as TGCGCCAGCAGTGTGTCCCTGGGCATGAACACTGAAGCTTTCTTT.

The V gene is TRBV28, the J gene TRBJ1-4; weak D call: TRBD1 (6 bases). The CDR3 sequence is 14 residues long. V was trimmed by 6 bases and J by 2 bases, leaving 10 bases between them. Germline values: CDR1 MDHEN, CDR2 SYDVKM. This CDR3 is CASRTGRTNEKLFF. DNA of the CDR3: TGTGCCAGCAGAACAGGGCGGACTAATGAAAAACTGTTTTTT.

This chain connects TRBV5-4 to TRBJ2-5; D is perhaps TRBD2 (6 bases). The CDR3 length is 13 residues. Germline V CDR1 and CDR2: SGHNT, YYREEE (reference sequence). V shed 0 bases and J shed 5 bases, with 8 bases lying between them. CDR3 DNA sequence: TGTGCCAGCAGCTTGGCAGGAGGGGAGACCCAGTACTTC. Its translation is CASSLAGGETQYF.

The CDR3 DNA reads TGCGCCAGCAGCTTGGAAACAGGGACAGGGAACATTCAGTACTTC. This codes for CASSLETGTGNIQYF. The chain employs TRBV5-1 and TRBJ2-4, with TRBD1 identical over 9 bases. Germline V lookup: CDR1 SGHRS, CDR2 YFSETQ. The CDR3 extends over 15 amino acids. With V trimmed by 0 bases and J by 7 bases, 5 bases remained unmatched.

This sequence joins TRBV7-8 and TRBJ2-7, with TRBD2 identical over 11 bases. The CDR3 extends over 17 amino acids. Germline V gene data show CDR1 as SGHVS and CDR2 as FQNEAQ. The trim removed 5 bases at V and 4 bases at J, leaving 13 bases unmatched. The CDR3 coding sequence is TGTGCCAGCAGCCCCTATCGGCTAGCGGGAGGAAATTACGAGCAGTACTTC. Residues: CASSPYRLAGGNYEQYF.

Only one count was recorded for this clone. The chain carries TRBV5-6 and TRBJ2-3; weak D call: TRBD2 (5 bases). CDR3 length equals 13 residues. Germline CDR1 is SGHDT and CDR2 is YYEEEE. V was pared by 4 bases and J by 6 bases, with 12 bases between. CDR3 DNA: TGTGCCAGCAGCCTGAGCGGCCGGGATACGCAGTATTTT. Encoded protein: CASSLSGRDTQYF. Variable domain in full (rest from reference TRBV5-6 and TRBJ2-3): DAGVTQSPTHLIKTRGQQVTLRCSPKSGHDTVSWYQQALGQGPQFIFQYYEEEERQRGNFPDRFSGHQFPNYSSELNVNALLLGDSALYLCASSLSGRDTQYFGPGTRLTVL.

V is TRBV19 and J is TRBJ1-2; 8 nucleotides match TRBD1. The J segment lost 5 bases and the V segment lost 6 bases, leaving 8 bases of the junction unmatched. In germline, CDR1 is LNHDA, CDR2 SQIVND (reference sequence). This CDR3 comprises 14 residues. CDR3: CASRLSTGGYGYTF. The CDR3 region has the DNA TGTGCCAGTAGATTAAGCACAGGGGGGTATGGCTACACCTTC.

The chain has TRBV29-1 and TRBJ2-3; 7 nucleotides agree with TRBD1. This CDR3 spans 12 amino acids. The ends lost 7 bases at V and 5 bases at J; junction bases unmatched: 6. Germline CDR1 SQVTM, CDR2 ANQGSEA. CDR3 DNA sequence: TGCAGCGAACGGGACAGTAAAGATACGCAGTATTTT. This encodes CSERDSKDTQYF.